This T cell receptor (beta chain) was documented in a study of PD-L1 blockade in urothelial cancer. Study context: Bladder-origin urothelial cancer in males described about 90% of the 29 patients.

This CDR3 comprises 14 residues. Germline CDR1 and CDR2: SGHKS and YYEKEE (reference sequence). The V end lost 7 bases, the J end lost 2 bases, and 12 bases lay between the germline ends. Indicated time point: pretreatment peripheral blood. Urothelial carcinoma, locally advanced or metastatic, affected the patients. There were between 1 and 8 samples from each patient, taken pretreatment and on-treatment. This clone turned up a few times. Measured with immunoSEQ multiplex PCR; TCRdb has only the in-frame clones, and not every one. The sample consists of 80,000 to 90,000 clones, 85% to 90% of them appearing once.

The sequencing used PBMCs, collected around atezolizumab (anti-PD-L1) treatment. The source is a man in his sixties with urothelial cancer. This rearrangement joins TRBV5-5 to TRBJ2-2, with unresolved D. DNA of the CDR3: TGTGCCAGCCGGCAGGAACCCAACACCGGGGAGCTGTTTTTT. As protein: CASRQEPNTGELFF.